This note documents a single T cell receptor (beta chain) sequence. This clone was counted once. There is no known antigen for this receptor. No base-level quality is on record; no much larger clone is a single base apart. TCRbeta CDR3 regions were amplified from genomic DNA using the immunoSEQ Assay, a bias-controlled multiplex PCR. The published analysis was carried out like this. The number of nucleated cells in each sample was estimated by amplification of reference gene primers within the assay. Sequence reads were collapsed and filtered to measure the absolute abundance of every unique TCRbeta CDR3 rearrangement. For each sample, productive Simpson clonality was calculated as the square root of Simpson's diversity index across productive rearrangements. TCRdb took this table from immuneACCESS and kept in-frame rearrangements with V and J called. Such tables lack part of the clones; where checked against another copy, unresolved V genes explain under half of the gap, and the rest is unexplained. The V and J calls and clone size are taken from that table; D and trimming were inferred from the DNA. This sample holds about 270,000 clones; approximately 91% were observed only once. Approximately 2.5% of the sample lies in the top ten.

The sample originates from a study of blood T cell repertoires in COVID-19 (dated by TCRdb to 2019 to 2021). In the study overall: The collaborator samples originated in the United States, Italy and Spain and spanned the acute and convalescent phases of COVID-19. Deeply sampled blood TCRbeta repertoires from subjects exposed to, actively infected with, or recovered from COVID-19 were included in the dataset. Where available, HLA class I and class II types were obtained from metadata supplied by the sample provider rather than from assay-based typing. Nearly every sample came with metadata listing a de-identified subject ID, COVID-19 status, age in years and sex. Samples were obtained from the ongoing ImmuneRACE study (first 160 participants) and from 1,000 to 1,500 subjects provided by 6 global collaborators. The prospective study material was composed of cDNA or gDNA derived from T cells, B-cell-depleted T cells, or PBMCs. The repertoires were made available in a free public database intended to serve as a resource for research on the immune response to SARS-CoV-2. What the study reported, not specific to this receptor: How much clinical and demographic metadata was included differed by source and by participant, and the metadata was provided uncurated.

CDR1 and CDR2 were assigned from the germline V gene as SGHAT and FQNNGV. The CDR3 spans 15 residues, from the cysteine through the phenylalanine. The CDR3 DNA has 45 bases and is translated from base 1. Between the V and J ends, shortened by 1 base and 7 bases respectively, the junction contains 14 bases. Enrolling through a virtual design, the prospective study's participants ranged in age from roughly 18 to 100 years and lived across about two dozen United States geographic areas. To assign participants to cohorts, the prospective study relied on clinical history that participants themselves reported in a screening survey and a study questionnaire. In the prospective study, whole blood, serum and a nasopharyngeal or oropharyngeal swab were collected from each participant by mobile phlebotomists. Prospective study participants could optionally give additional blood draws and questionnaires over an approximately 2-month period. Blood samples from the prospective study were shipped frozen or at room temperature prior to DNA extraction.

Recombination joined TRBV11-2 with TRBJ2-1; the D segment could be TRBD1, given 6 matching bases. The sequence derives from a middle-aged woman with acute COVID-19. Source material: PBMCs or T cells enriched from blood (not recorded which). The nucleotide sequence reads TGTGCCAGCAGCTTAGCTCTTCGAAGGGGGAATGAGCAGTTCTTC. Its product reads: CASSLALRRGNEQFF.